This entry is about one T cell receptor beta chain. Germline CDR1 and CDR2: SQVTM and ANQGSEA. V was trimmed by 1 base and J by 5 bases, leaving 12 bases between them. This CDR3 spans 14 amino acids. This record belongs to a study of technical replicates of blood from a few donors. Using immunoSEQ multiplex PCR, the repertoire was profiled, and TCRdb retains in-frame clones only, with some absent. The sample carries 75,000 or so clones, roughly 93% recorded once. The rearrangement links TRBV29-1 to TRBJ2-1, with D perhaps matching TRBD2 (6 bases). This sequence was found in a human donor in good health. Sequencing was done on a sample of T cells isolated from PBMCs. As DNA, the CDR3 is TGCAGCGTTGAAGGCCTAGCGAACCACAATGAGCAGTTCTTC. The encoded protein is CSVEGLANHNEQFF.